Detailed here is one TCR beta chain. Its cognate antigen is unknown. These data come from a study of cytomegalovirus exposure and HLA in healthy donors. Study-wide findings and caveats: An ancestry cluster, one associated with Asian ancestry, reportedly showed fewer N-insertions than the roughly 700-donor mean in a later analysis. The study flagged approximately 180 TCR beta chains as cytomegalovirus-associated.

Researchers ran the PCR with 60 Vbeta and 13 Jbeta primers. Method: immunoSEQ multiplex PCR; TCRdb's copy keeps in-frame clones and lacks some. The top ten clones hold about 6.7% of a sample with about 130,000 clones, approximately 89% of them seen once. The germline V gene encodes CDR1 SGHRS and CDR2 YFSETQ. The CDR3 length is 13 residues. V dropped 7 bases and J dropped 4 bases, with 14 bases sitting between them. The chain has TRBV5-1 and TRBJ2-5; a weak D match, TRBD1 (7 bases). Sequenced sample: PBMCs. This TCR derives from a woman aged 25 to 39 in good health and CMV-seropositive. CDR3 DNA: TGCGCCAGCTTTTGGCAGGGGGGAGAGACCCAGTACTTC. This sequence encodes CASFWQGGETQYF.